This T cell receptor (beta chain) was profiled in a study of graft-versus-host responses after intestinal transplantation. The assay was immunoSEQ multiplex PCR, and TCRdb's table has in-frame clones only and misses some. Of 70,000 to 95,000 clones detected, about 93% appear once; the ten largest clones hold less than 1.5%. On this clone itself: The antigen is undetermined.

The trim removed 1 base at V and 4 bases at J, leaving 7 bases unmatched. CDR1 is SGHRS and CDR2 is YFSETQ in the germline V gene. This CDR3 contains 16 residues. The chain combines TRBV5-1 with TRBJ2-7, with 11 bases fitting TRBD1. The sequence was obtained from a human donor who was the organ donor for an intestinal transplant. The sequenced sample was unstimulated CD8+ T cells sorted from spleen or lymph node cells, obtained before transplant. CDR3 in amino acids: CASSLWTGTGGYEQYF. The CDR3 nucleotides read TGCGCCAGCAGCTTGTGGACCGGGACAGGGGGGTACGAGCAGTACTTC.